The clone carrying this T cell receptor (beta chain) was counted ten times or more. No antigen is known for it. Looked up from germline, CDR1 is SQVTM and CDR2 is ANQGSEA. The CDR3 sequence is 13 residues long. Trimming stripped 4 bases from V and 2 bases from J, with 9 bases between. Drawn from each donor were around 10 milliliters of peripheral blood. They isolated at least 6 million PBMCs from each sample. Combining a sample-barcoded 5' primer with a J-beta primer mix, a second PCR ran for roughly 7 to 12 cycles. TCRdb ran MiXCR on the 5' RACE reads and lists one entry per CDR3 protein. The table lists about 1,800,000 distinct CDR3 sequences, approximately 28% of them singletons. This sample was taken from a study of blood T cells in healthy people across ages. General study findings and limits: Roughly linearly, TCR beta diversity per million T cells fell as age increased. The long-lived group displayed more naive CD4+ cells, plus higher diversity, than the aged donors did.

This TCR was recovered from a woman in her thirties in good health. J is TRBJ2-1 and V is TRBV29-1; D is perhaps TRBD2 (6 bases). Source material: blood. CDR3 sequence reads: CSVATSTYNEQFF. The CDR3 region has the DNA TGCAGCGTTGCCACTAGCACCTACAATGAGCAGTTCTTC.